This T cell receptor (beta chain) was sequenced during a study of blood T cell repertoires in COVID-19. Produced via immunoSEQ multiplex PCR; TCRdb's table is partial and in-frame only. The profile shows some 41,000 clones, around 90% of them singletons. This clonotype was sampled from a woman over 75 with active COVID-19. Sequenced sample: peripheral blood.

Here the CDR3 DNA reads TGTGCCAGCAGCTTAGAGGGGGTGAGGAATGAAAAACTGTTTTTT. This gives the protein CASSLEGVRNEKLFF. J is TRBJ1-4 and V is TRBV7-9, with TRBD1 as a possible D gene (6 bases). This CDR3 has 15 residues. Germline V lookup: CDR1 SEHNR, CDR2 FQNEAQ (reference sequence). V lost 1 base to trimming and J lost 5 bases, with 11 bases between them.